A selection of T cell receptor beta chains follows, all from one sample in a study of blood T cell repertoires in COVID-19. Some clones are missing from TCRdb's copy, which holds only in-frame ones; the method was immunoSEQ multiplex PCR. Found here are 220,000 or so clones, about 83% of them singletons; the top ten hold 5.5% to 7.5%. Sample: PBMCs or T cells enriched from blood (not recorded which). Every receptor here comes from a woman between 35 and 50 years old who had recovered from COVID-19. CDR3s include the opening cysteine and the closing phenylalanine or tryptophan. Fields, in order: V gene, J gene, clone size, D gene, CDR3 protein, CDR3 DNA. The D gene is left open where the match is weak. Clone sizes are given selectively: once, few, many, or a class where the clone is expanded.

TRBV5-1	TRBJ1-3	NA	NA	CASSLQDGNTIYF	TGCGCCAGCAGCTTACAGGACGGAAACACCATATATTTT
TRBV19	TRBJ2-7	few	NA	CASSFDSGNTPYEQYF	TGTGCCAGTAGTTTCGACTCGGGAAACACCCCCTACGAGCAGTACTTC
TRBV28	TRBJ1-2	once	NA	CASSFGEFGYTF	TGTGCCAGCAGTTTCGGAGAATTTGGCTACACCTTC
TRBV7-9	TRBJ1-1	NA	TRBD1	CASSPRTGGHTEAFF	TGTGCCAGCAGCCCCCGGACAGGGGGCCACACTGAAGCTTTCTTT
TRBV18	TRBJ2-3	once	TRBD1	CASSLQTGGGSDTQYF	TGTGCCAGCTCACTACAGACAGGGGGCGGCTCAGATACGCAGTATTTT
TRBV4-3	TRBJ2-3	NA	NA	CASSQGTGTTDTQYF	TGCGCCAGCAGCCAAGGTACAGGTACCACAGATACGCAGTATTTT
TRBV28	TRBJ1-2	NA	TRBD1	CASSLGTGDYGYTF	TGTGCCAGCAGTCTCGGGACAGGGGACTATGGCTACACCTTC
TRBV30	TRBJ1-4	many	TRBD1	CAWSWQGGEKLFF	TGTGCCTGGAGTTGGCAGGGGGGTGAAAAACTGTTTTTT
TRBV6-5	TRBJ2-7	NA	NA	CASSRGGRSYEQYF	TGTGCCAGCAGCCGCGGAGGGAGGTCCTACGAGCAGTACTTC
TRBV5-4	TRBJ1-3	once	NA	CASSLAGSTGNTIYF	TGTGCCAGCAGCTTGGCAGGTTCCACTGGAAACACCATATATTTT
TRBV15	TRBJ2-3	NA	NA	CATSRDPLGQLTDTQYF	TGTGCCACCAGCAGAGATCCACTGGGGCAACTCACAGATACGCAGTATTTT
TRBV5-1	TRBJ1-1	NA	TRBD1	CASSSGPGQTTVEAFF	TGCGCCAGCAGCTCCGGCCCGGGACAGACTACGGTTGAAGCTTTCTTT
TRBV7-3	TRBJ2-3	NA	TRBD2	CASSRGLAGADTQYF	TGTGCCAGCAGCCGCGGACTAGCGGGAGCAGATACGCAGTATTTT
TRBV28	TRBJ2-7	NA	TRBD2	CASRAGGPIYEQYF	TGTGCCAGCAGAGCGGGAGGGCCAATTTACGAGCAGTACTTC
TRBV9	TRBJ2-2	NA	TRBD1	CASQGVGTGELFF	TGTGCCAGCCAGGGGGTTGGCACCGGGGAGCTGTTTTTT
TRBV28	TRBJ2-1	NA	NA	CASRLSDEQFF	TGTGCCAGCAGGCTAAGCGATGAGCAGTTCTTC
TRBV12-3/TRBV12-4	TRBJ1-4	NA	NA	CASSPLNEKLFF	TGTGCCAGCAGTCCTCTTAATGAAAAACTGTTTTTT
TRBV7-9	TRBJ2-2	NA	NA	CASSMTLGAGELFF	TGTGCCAGCAGCATGACCCTAGGTGCCGGGGAGCTGTTTTTT
TRBV3-1/TRBV3-2	TRBJ1-4	NA	TRBD1	CASSPGTGGAFHEKLFF	TGTGCCAGCAGCCCGGGGACAGGGGGCGCTTTCCACGAAAAACTGTTTTTT
TRBV10-3	TRBJ2-5	NA	TRBD2	CAISESAGTTKTQYF	TGTGCCATCAGTGAGTCTGCAGGGACTACGAAGACCCAGTACTTC
TRBV7-6	TRBJ1-6	NA	NA	CASSLQGNSPLHF	TGTGCCAGCAGCTTACAGGGGAATTCACCCCTCCACTTT
TRBV29-1	TRBJ2-1	NA	TRBD2	CSVPGLAGVFNEQFF	TGCAGCGTACCTGGACTAGCGGGAGTCTTCAATGAGCAGTTCTTC
TRBV11-2	TRBJ1-1	once	NA	CASSLDRWRSEAFF	TGTGCCAGCAGCTTAGATCGATGGAGATCTGAAGCTTTCTTT
TRBV7-2	TRBJ1-2	NA	TRBD1	CASSQGTGTGWYGYTF	TGTGCCAGCAGCCAAGGAACCGGGACAGGGTGGTATGGCTACACCTTC
TRBV28	TRBJ1-1	NA	NA	CASRKQDGVYTEAFF	TGTGCCAGCAGAAAACAGGACGGAGTATACACTGAAGCTTTCTTT
TRBV21-1	TRBJ2-1	NA	NA	CASTNSVEQFF	TGTGCCAGCACCAACTCCGTTGAGCAGTTCTTC
TRBV15	TRBJ1-1	NA	TRBD1	CATSKRQGSGTEAFF	TGTGCCACCAGCAAACGACAGGGTTCCGGCACTGAAGCTTTCTTT
TRBV5-1	TRBJ1-4	few	TRBD1	CASSPAGTGAEKLFF	TGCGCCAGCAGCCCGGCCGGGACAGGGGCTGAAAAACTGTTTTTT
TRBV12-5	TRBJ2-5	few	NA	CASGLGGPGETQYF	TGTGCTAGTGGTTTGGGAGGGCCGGGGGAGACCCAGTACTTC
TRBV5-5	TRBJ2-7	NA	TRBD2	CASSLVVSGSVTYEQYF	TGTGCCAGCAGCTTGGTAGTTAGCGGGAGCGTAACCTACGAGCAGTACTTC
TRBV27	TRBJ1-6	NA	NA	CASRAYNSPLHF	TGTGCCAGCAGGGCTTATAATTCACCCCTCCACTTT
TRBV24-1	TRBJ1-2	NA	TRBD1	CATSDDEGANYVYTF	TGTGCCACCAGTGATGATGAGGGGGCCAACTATGTCTACACCTTC
TRBV7-9	TRBJ1-1	NA	NA	CASSPVVSPGGTEAFF	TGTGCCAGCAGCCCGGTGGTTTCGCCCGGCGGCACTGAAGCTTTCTTT
TRBV29-1	TRBJ1-1	once	NA	CSVGGVGAHTEAFF	TGCAGCGTTGGGGGGGTAGGGGCGCACACTGAAGCTTTCTTT
TRBV2	TRBJ2-4	few	NA	CASSEARGQRIAKNIQYF	TGTGCCAGCAGTGAAGCGCGGGGGCAGCGGATAGCCAAAAACATTCAGTACTTC
TRBV2	TRBJ2-7	NA	NA	CASSEGQVVTYEQYF	TGTGCCAGCAGTGAAGGACAGGTAGTAACCTACGAGCAGTACTTC
TRBV5-6	TRBJ1-1	few	NA	CASSPRWNTEAFF	TGTGCCAGCAGCCCCCGTTGGAACACTGAAGCTTTCTTT
TRBV7-2	TRBJ2-2	NA	NA	CASSLGGAVPTGELFF	TGTGCCAGCAGCTTAGGTGGAGCGGTCCCCACCGGGGAGCTGTTTTTT
TRBV15	TRBJ2-2	NA	NA	CATSETGLNTGELFF	TGTGCCACCAGCGAGACAGGCCTGAACACCGGGGAGCTGTTTTTT
TRBV7-2	TRBJ1-6	NA	NA	CASSPTGLNSPLHF	TGTGCCAGCAGCCCCACAGGGTTAAATTCACCCCTCCACTTT
TRBV14	TRBJ2-5	NA	TRBD2	CASSPGLAGGTQYF	TGTGCCAGCAGCCCCGGACTAGCGGGAGGGACCCAGTACTTC
TRBV9	TRBJ1-5	NA	NA	CASSVAGGNQPQHF	TGTGCCAGCAGCGTAGCGGGGGGGAATCAGCCCCAGCATTTT
TRBV27	TRBJ1-6	NA	NA	CATSGQLNSPLHF	TGTGCTACTTCTGGACAGCTTAATTCACCCCTCCACTTT
TRBV18	TRBJ2-3	NA	TRBD2	CASSGGGGTDTQYF	TGTGCCAGTTCGGGGGGGGGTGGCACAGATACGCAGTATTTT
TRBV2	TRBJ1-2	NA	NA	CASSDGDYTF	TGTGCCAGCAGTGACGGTGACTACACCTTC
TRBV28	TRBJ2-7	once	NA	CASSFRLAYEQYF	TGTGCCAGCAGTTTCCGACTCGCGTACGAGCAGTACTTC
TRBV10-3	TRBJ2-2	NA	TRBD1	CAISESTGTEGTGELFF	TGTGCCATCAGTGAGTCGACTGGGACAGAGGGCACCGGGGAGCTGTTTTTT
TRBV20-1	TRBJ1-2	NA	NA	CSARHREGYTF	TGCAGTGCTAGGCACCGGGAAGGCTACACCTTC
TRBV7-2	TRBJ2-4	NA	NA	CASSPDSSGIQYF	TGTGCCAGCAGCCCGGACAGCTCCGGCATTCAGTACTTC
TRBV27	TRBJ1-2	NA	NA	CASSFLAGGWYGYTF	NA
TRBV3-1/TRBV3-2	TRBJ2-3	once	TRBD2	CASSQRGLAGDPDTQYF	TGTGCCAGCAGCCAAAGAGGACTAGCGGGAGACCCAGATACGCAGTATTTT
TRBV12-5	TRBJ2-3	NA	TRBD1	CASGPGQGGGDTQYF	TGTGCTAGTGGTCCCGGACAGGGAGGAGGAGATACGCAGTATTTT
TRBV6-5	TRBJ1-1	NA	NA	CASTRQTFTEVFF	TGTGCCAGCACTAGACAGACTTTCACTGAAGTTTTCTTT
TRBV21-1	TRBJ1-1	few	NA	CASSTTTGFTEAFF	TGTGCCAGCAGCACCACGACAGGGTTCACTGAAGCTTTCTTT
TRBV3-1/TRBV3-2	TRBJ2-3	NA	TRBD1	CASSRDRRADTQYF	TGTGCCAGCAGCCGGGACAGGCGGGCAGATACGCAGTATTTT
TRBV27	TRBJ2-3	once	TRBD1	CASSPGTGRSDTQYF	TGTGCCAGCAGTCCCGGGACAGGGAGATCAGATACGCAGTATTTT
TRBV7-9	TRBJ2-5	NA	TRBD2	CASSPTLGLAGWETQYF	TGTGCCAGCAGCCCTACCCTGGGACTAGCGGGGTGGGAGACCCAGTACTTC
TRBV10-3	TRBJ2-1	NA	TRBD2	CAISDTGTSYNEQFF	TGTGCCATCAGTGACACCGGGACTAGCTACAATGAGCAGTTCTTC
TRBV6-5	TRBJ1-1	once	NA	CASRPDQRSGEAFF	TGTGCCAGCAGACCGGATCAAAGGAGTGGTGAAGCTTTCTTT